This T cell receptor beta chain appears in the sequencing data of a study of T-cell reconstitution after alpha-beta-depleted transplantation in children. Study-level results: Surviving recipient cells, namely T cells and thymic progenitors, were the source of high day-60 TCRbeta diversity in some patients. Several hundred expanded graft clones reportedly gave rise to the alpha-beta T cells present about two months after transplant. It was newly produced T cells that mostly accounted for T-cell counts and diversity one year after transplant.

Unique molecular identifiers were incorporated into the prepared TCRbeta library. TCRdb reprocessed the PCR reads via MiXCR and lists one record per CDR3 protein. Of around 210,000 distinct CDR3 sequences listed, 5.5% to 7% are singletons. The CDR3 contains 15 residues. The germline V gene encodes CDR1 MNHEY and CDR2 SVGEGT. V shed 2 bases and J 4 bases; nucleotides not matched to a gene: 4. A word on this clonotype: As yet, its antigen is unknown.

The rearrangement links TRBV6-2 or TRBV6-3 to TRBJ2-2, with TRBD2 identical over 7 bases. Source: PBMCs, taken before TCRalphabeta/CD19-depleted stem cell transplant. The clonotype comes from a boy aged 2 to 10 with acute lymphoblastic leukemia, due to receive a stem cell transplant. The CDR3 is CASSYRTGGTGELFF. The CDR3 DNA sequence: TGTGCCAGCAGTTACCGGACGGGGGGCACCGGGGAGCTGTTTTTT.